What follows describes a single T cell receptor (beta chain). Its specificity is not known. With survey level as its setting, the immunoSEQ assay was v3.0. Some clones are missing from TCRdb's copy, which holds only in-frame ones; the method was immunoSEQ multiplex PCR. Altogether 17,000 or so clones are present, about 95% being singletons, with the ten largest covering around 1.4%. The sample comes from a study of long-term antiretroviral therapy in people with HIV. Study-wide findings and caveats: Transplant-donor-level diversity was not reached after ART, though diversity increased.

From each donor, at least one pre-ART PBMC sample and at least two post-ART PBMC samples were obtained. United States facilities provided treatment to all participants with HIV. Every sample had roughly 0.95-11 million cryopreserved PBMC in it before DNA extraction. V lost 4 bases and J 5 bases, leaving 5 bases between the germline ends. The CDR3 covers 11 residues. Germline assignment: CDR1 SGHNT and CDR2 YYREEE (reference sequence). The receptor was derived from a man younger than 40 with HIV. The sequenced sample was unsorted PBMCs, obtained approximately 11 years after starting antiretroviral therapy. This chain links TRBV5-4 with TRBJ2-3; unclear D gene. The CDR3 reads CASSLEDTQYF. The CDR3, as DNA: TGTGCCAGCAGCCTTGAAGATACGCAGTATTTT.